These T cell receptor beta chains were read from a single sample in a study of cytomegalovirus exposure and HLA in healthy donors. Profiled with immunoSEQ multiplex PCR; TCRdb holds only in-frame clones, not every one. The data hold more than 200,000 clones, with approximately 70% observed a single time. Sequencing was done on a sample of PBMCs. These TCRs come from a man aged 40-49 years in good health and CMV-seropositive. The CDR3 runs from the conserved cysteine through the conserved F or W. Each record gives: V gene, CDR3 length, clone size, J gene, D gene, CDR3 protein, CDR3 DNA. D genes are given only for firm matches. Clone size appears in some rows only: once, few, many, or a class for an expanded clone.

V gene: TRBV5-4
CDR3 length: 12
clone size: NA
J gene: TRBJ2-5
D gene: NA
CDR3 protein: CASSLSQETQYF
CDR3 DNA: TGTGCCAGCAGCTTGTCTCAAGAGACCCAGTACTTC

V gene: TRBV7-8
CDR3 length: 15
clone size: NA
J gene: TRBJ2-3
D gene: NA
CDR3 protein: CASSLGGRGTDTQYF
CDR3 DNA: TGTGCCAGCAGCTTAGGGGGCAGGGGCACAGATACGCAGTATTTT

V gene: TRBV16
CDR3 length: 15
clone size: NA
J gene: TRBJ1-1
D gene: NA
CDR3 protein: CASSQLGGPNTEAFF
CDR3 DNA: TGTGCCAGCAGCCAATTGGGGGGGCCTAACACTGAAGCTTTCTTT

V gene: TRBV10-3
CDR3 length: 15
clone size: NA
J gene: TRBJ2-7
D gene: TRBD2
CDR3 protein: CAIRLSGAGGNEQYF
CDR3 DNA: TGTGCCATCAGGTTGTCAGGAGCGGGGGGAAACGAGCAGTACTTC

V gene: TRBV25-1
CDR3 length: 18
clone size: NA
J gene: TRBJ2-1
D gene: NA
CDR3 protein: CASSPWRGDPRDHNEQFF
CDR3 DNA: TGTGCCAGCAGTCCCTGGAGGGGAGATCCAAGGGATCACAATGAGCAGTTCTTC

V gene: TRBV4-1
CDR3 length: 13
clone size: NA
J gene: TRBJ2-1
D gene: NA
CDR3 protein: CASSQDGREEQFF
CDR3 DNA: TGCGCCAGCAGCCAAGATGGCCGGGAAGAGCAGTTCTTC

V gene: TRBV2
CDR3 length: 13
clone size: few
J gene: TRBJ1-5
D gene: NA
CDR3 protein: CASSYSANQPQHF
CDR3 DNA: TGTGCCAGCAGCTACAGTGCCAATCAGCCCCAGCATTTT

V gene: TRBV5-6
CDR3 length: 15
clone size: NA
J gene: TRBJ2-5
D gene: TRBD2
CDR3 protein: CASSFSSGYQETQYF
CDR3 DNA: TGTGCCAGCAGCTTTTCTAGCGGGTACCAAGAGACCCAGTACTTC

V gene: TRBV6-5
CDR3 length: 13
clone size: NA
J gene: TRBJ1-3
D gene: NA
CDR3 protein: CASSQQTGNTIYF
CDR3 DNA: TGTGCCAGCAGCCAACAAACTGGAAACACCATATATTTT

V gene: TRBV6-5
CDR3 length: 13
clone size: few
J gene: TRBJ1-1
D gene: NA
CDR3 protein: CASSYAGNTEAFF
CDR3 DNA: TGTGCCAGCAGTTACGCGGGGAACACTGAAGCTTTCTTT

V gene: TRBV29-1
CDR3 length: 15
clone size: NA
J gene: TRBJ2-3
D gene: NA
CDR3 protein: CSVAEGTDSTDTQYF
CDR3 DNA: TGCAGCGTTGCGGAGGGGACGGACAGCACAGATACGCAGTATTTT

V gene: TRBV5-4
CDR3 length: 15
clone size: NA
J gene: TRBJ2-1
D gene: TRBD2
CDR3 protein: CASSLRLASYNEQFF
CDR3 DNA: TGTGCCAGCAGCTTGCGACTAGCGAGTTACAATGAGCAGTTCTTC

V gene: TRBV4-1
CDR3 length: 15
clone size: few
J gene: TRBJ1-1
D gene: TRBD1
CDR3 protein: CASTTGVLMNTEAFF
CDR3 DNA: TGCGCCAGTACGACAGGGGTCCTCATGAACACTGAAGCTTTCTTT

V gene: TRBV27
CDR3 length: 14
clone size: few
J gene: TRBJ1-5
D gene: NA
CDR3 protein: CASSFRQDWQPQHF
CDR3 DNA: TGTGCCAGCAGTTTTAGGCAGGATTGGCAGCCCCAGCATTTT

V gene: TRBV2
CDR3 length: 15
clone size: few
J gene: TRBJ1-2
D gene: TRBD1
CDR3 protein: CASSGGQGGRYGYTF
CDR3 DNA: TGTGCCAGCAGTGGGGGACAGGGCGGGCGTTATGGCTACACCTTC

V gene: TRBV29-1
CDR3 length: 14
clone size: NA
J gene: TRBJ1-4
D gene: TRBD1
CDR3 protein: CSVLEVGGSEKLFF
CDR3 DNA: TGCAGCGTCCTGGAGGTAGGGGGCAGTGAAAAACTGTTTTTT

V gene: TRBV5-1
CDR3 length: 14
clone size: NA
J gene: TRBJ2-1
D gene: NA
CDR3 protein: CASSIGLNYNEQFF
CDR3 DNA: TGCGCCAGCAGCATTGGCCTTAACTACAATGAGCAGTTCTTC

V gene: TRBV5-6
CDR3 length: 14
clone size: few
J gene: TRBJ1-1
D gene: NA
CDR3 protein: CASSLGGQNTEAFF
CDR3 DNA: TGTGCCAGCAGCTTGGGGGGACAGAACACTGAAGCTTTCTTT

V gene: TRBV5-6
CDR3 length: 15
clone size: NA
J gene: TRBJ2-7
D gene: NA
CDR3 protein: CASSWGGSGLYEQYF
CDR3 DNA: TGTGCCAGCAGCTGGGGTGGTAGCGGCCTCTACGAGCAGTACTTC

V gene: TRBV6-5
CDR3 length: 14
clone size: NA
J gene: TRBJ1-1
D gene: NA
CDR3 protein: CASSYEQGKVEAFF
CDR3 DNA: TGTGCCAGCAGTTACGAACAGGGAAAAGTTGAAGCTTTCTTT

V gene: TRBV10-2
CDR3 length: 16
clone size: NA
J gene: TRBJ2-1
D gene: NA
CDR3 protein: CASSESMHRSRNEQFF
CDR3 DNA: TGCGCCAGCAGTGAGTCGATGCACAGGAGTCGGAATGAGCAGTTCTTC

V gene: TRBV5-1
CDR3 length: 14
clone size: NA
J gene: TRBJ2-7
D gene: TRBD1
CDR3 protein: CASSLGQPLYEQYF
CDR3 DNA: TGCGCCAGCAGCCTGGGACAGCCCCTCTACGAGCAGTACTTC

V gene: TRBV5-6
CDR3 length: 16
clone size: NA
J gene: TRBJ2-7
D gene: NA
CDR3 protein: CASSLTTRRTPYEQYF
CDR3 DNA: TGTGCCAGCAGCTTGACCACCCGGAGAACCCCCTACGAGCAGTACTTC

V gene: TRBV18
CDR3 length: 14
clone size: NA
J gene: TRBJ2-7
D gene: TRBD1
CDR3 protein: CASSPRQGAEEQYF
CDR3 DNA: TGTGCCAGCTCACCTCGCCAGGGGGCGGAAGAGCAGTACTTC

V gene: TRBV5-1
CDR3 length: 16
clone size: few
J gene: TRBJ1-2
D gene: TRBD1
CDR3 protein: CASSSTRGVGDYGYTF
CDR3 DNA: TGCGCCAGCAGCTCAACCAGGGGGGTAGGCGACTATGGCTACACCTTC

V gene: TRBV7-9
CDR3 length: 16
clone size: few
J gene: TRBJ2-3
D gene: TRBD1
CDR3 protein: CASSHGTAQSTDTQYF
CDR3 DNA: TGTGCCAGCAGCCACGGGACAGCCCAGAGCACAGATACGCAGTATTTT